This T cell receptor beta chain was retrieved from a study of cytomegalovirus exposure and HLA in healthy donors. The junction had 5 bases not matched to a gene; V was cut back by 4 bases and J by 7 bases. The CDR3 is 14 residues long. Germline CDR1 and CDR2: MGHRA and YSYEKL. The PCR contained 60 Vbeta and 13 Jbeta primers. Using immunoSEQ multiplex PCR, the repertoire was profiled, and TCRdb retains in-frame clones only, with some absent. The data show about 130,000 clones, and the top ten clones hold less than 2.5%. The V call is TRBV4-1, the J call TRBJ1-4; 8 positions match TRBD1. The material sequenced was PBMCs. The TCR comes from a woman aged 60-70 years in good health and CMV-seronegative. The CDR3 DNA reads as TGCGCCAGCAGCCCTGGACAGGGTGGTGAAAAACTGTTTTTT. It translates to CASSPGQGGEKLFF.